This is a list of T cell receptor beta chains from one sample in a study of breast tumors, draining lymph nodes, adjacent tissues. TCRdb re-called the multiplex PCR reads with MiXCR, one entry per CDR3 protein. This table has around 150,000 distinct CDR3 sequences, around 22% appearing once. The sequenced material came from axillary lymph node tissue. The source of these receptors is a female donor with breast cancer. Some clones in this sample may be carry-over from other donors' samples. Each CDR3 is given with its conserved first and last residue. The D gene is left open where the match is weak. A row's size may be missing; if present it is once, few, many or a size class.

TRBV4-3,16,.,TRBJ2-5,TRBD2,TGCGCCAGCAGCCAAGGACTAGCGGGAGGCAGAGAGACCCAGTACTTC,CASSQGLAGGRETQYF
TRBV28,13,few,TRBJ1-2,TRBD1,TGTGCCAGCAGACAGGGGGCGGGATATGGCTACACCTTC,CASRQGAGYGYTF
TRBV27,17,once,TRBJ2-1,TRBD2,TGTGCCAGCAGTCTCACTCTAGCGGGGGCTTTCTACAATGAGCAGTTCTTC,CASSLTLAGAFYNEQFF
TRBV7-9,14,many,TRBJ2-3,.,TGTGCCAGCAGCTTAGCAGCCGGCCAAGATACGCAGTATTTT,CASSLAAGQDTQYF
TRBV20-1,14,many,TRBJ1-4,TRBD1,TGCAGTGCGCCCGTCCGGGACAGAGGTGAAAAGTGGGTTTTT,CSAPVRDRGEKWVF
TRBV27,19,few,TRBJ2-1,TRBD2,TGTGCCAGCAGGCCGTCCGGGACTAGCGGGAGCAGGGGATTCGATGAGCAGTTCTTC,CASRPSGTSGSRGFDEQFF
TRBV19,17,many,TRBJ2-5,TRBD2,TGTGCCAGTAGTGCTGGACTAGCGGGGGGGAGACAAGAGACCCAGTACTTC,CASSAGLAGGRQETQYF
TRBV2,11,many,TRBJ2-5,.,TGTGCCAGCAGTGACATTGAGACCCAGTACTTC,CASSDIETQYF
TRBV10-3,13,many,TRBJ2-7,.,TGTGCCATCAGGGGGACCCCGACCGACGAGCAGTACTTC,CAIRGTPTDEQYF
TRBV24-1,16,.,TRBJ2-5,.,TGTGCCACCAGTGATCCGGGCACCGGAATAGGAGAGACCCAGTACTTC,CATSDPGTGIGETQYF
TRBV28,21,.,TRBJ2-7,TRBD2,TGTGCCAGCAGCCACAGGGGGCCCGGGACTAGCGGGAGTAGGATCTCCTACGAGCAGTACTTC,CASSHRGPGTSGSRISYEQYF
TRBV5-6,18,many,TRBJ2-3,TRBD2,TGTGCCAGCAGCGGTCCCACTAGCGGGGGCCTAGGGACAGATACGCAGTATTTT,CASSGPTSGGLGTDTQYF
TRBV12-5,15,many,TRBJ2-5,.,TGTGCTAGTGGTTTGGACAGTGCTTTGGGGGAGACCCAGTACTTC,CASGLDSALGETQYF
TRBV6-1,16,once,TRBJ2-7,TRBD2,TGTGCCAGCGGAAGGACTAGCGGGAGCGTCTGGTACGTGCAGTACTTC,CASGRTSGSVWYVQYF
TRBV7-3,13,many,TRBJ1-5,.,TGTGCCAGCAGCTTAATGCCGGGCCAGCCCCAGCATTTT,CASSLMPGQPQHF
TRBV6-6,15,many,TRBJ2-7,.,TGTGCCAGCAGCCCATCCAGGGGTTTTGCCTACGAGCAGTACTTC,CASSPSRGFAYEQYF
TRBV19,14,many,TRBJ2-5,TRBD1,TGTGCCAGTAGAACTTCAGGGGGCAGGGAGACCCAGTACTTC,CASRTSGGRETQYF
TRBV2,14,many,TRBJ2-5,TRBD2,TGTGCCAGCAGTTTCCTAGCGGGAGGGGAGACCCAGTACTTC,CASSFLAGGETQYF
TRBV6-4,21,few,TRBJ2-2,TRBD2,TGTGCCAGCAGTGACTCAGGCCCAGCGGGAGAAGGGATCTGGGCGGCCGGGGAGCTGTTTTTT,CASSDSGPAGEGIWAAGELFF
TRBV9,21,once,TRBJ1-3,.,.,CASSVGTMGAEAFFGQGTIYF
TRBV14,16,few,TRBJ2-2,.,TGTGCCAGCAGCCCAAGACCGGGACAACACACCGGGGAGCTGTTTTTT,CASSPRPGQHTGELFF
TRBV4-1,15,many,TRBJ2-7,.,TGCGCCAGCAGCCAAGAATTCGCGGCCTCCTACGAGCAGTACTTC,CASSQEFAASYEQYF
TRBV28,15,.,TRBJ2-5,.,TGTGCCAGCCGACCATGGAGGACGGGAGAGGAGACCCAGTACTTC,CASRPWRTGEETQYF
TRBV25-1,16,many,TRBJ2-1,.,TGTGCCAGCAGTGAGTTCCCCTCTACGGCTTACAATGAGCAGTTCTTC,CASSEFPSTAYNEQFF
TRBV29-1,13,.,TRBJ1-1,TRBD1,TGCAGCGTTCTACAGGGGGTGGTAACTGAAGCTTTCTTT,CSVLQGVVTEAFF
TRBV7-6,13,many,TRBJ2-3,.,TGTGCCAGCAGCACGACAGGCGCAGATACGCAGTATTTT,CASSTTGADTQYF
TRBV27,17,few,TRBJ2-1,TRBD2,TGTGCCAGCAGTTTAAGTCCGGGCCTAGCGGGATACGATGAGCAGTTCTTC,CASSLSPGLAGYDEQFF
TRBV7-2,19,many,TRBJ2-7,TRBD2,TGTGCCAGCAGCTTAGCGGTGGGAGCGGGAGGCGCTCAAACCTACGAGCAGTACTTC,CASSLAVGAGGAQTYEQYF
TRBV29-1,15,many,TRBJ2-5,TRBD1,TGCAGCGTTCAAGGAAGGACAGGGCCTCAAGAGACCCAGTACTTC,CSVQGRTGPQETQYF
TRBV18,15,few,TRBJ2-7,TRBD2,TGTGCCAGCTCACCCTCTAGCGGAGGCTCCTACGAGCAGTCCTTC,CASSPSSGGSYEQSF
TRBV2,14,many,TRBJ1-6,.,TGTGCCAGCGGGGAGGCCATCTATAATTCACCCCTCCACTTT,CASGEAIYNSPLHF
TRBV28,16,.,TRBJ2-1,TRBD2,TGTGCCAACAGACCCAGGACTAGCGGGGAGAGCAATGAGCAGTTCTTC,CANRPRTSGESNEQFF
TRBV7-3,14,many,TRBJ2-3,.,TGTGCCAGCAGCTTAACTAGCGGCACAGATACGCAGTATTTT,CASSLTSGTDTQYF
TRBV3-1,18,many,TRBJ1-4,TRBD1,TGTGCCAGCAGTCGGGACAGGGGCAAATGGTCAGGTAATGAAAAACTGTTTTTT,CASSRDRGKWSGNEKLFF
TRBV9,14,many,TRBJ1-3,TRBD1,TGTGCCAGCAGCGTAGCGACAGGGGGAAACACCATATATTTT,CASSVATGGNTIYF
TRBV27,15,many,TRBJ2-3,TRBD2,TGTGCCAGCAGTTTATTGGGCGGGAGAACAGATACGCAGTATTTT,CASSLLGGRTDTQYF
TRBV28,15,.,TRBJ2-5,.,TGTGCCAGCAATTTACCTACAGGGTCCCAAGAGACCCAGTACTTC,CASNLPTGSQETQYF
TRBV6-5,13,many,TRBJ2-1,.,TGTGCCAGCAGTTCCCGACCGAATAATGAGCAGTTCTTC,CASSSRPNNEQFF
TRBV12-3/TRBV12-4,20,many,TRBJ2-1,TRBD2,TGTGCCAGCAGCAGTTTGGGGAGGCTAGCGGGGCTACGTTCTTACAATGAGCAGTTCTTC,CASSSLGRLAGLRSYNEQFF
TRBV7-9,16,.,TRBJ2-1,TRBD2,TGTGCCAGCAGCTTTCCCGCTAGCGGGAGGGACAATGAGCAGTTCTTC,CASSFPASGRDNEQFF
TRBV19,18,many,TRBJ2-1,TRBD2,TGTGCCAGTAGCGGGGGGACTAGCGGGAGAACGCCCTACAATGAGCAGTTCTTC,CASSGGTSGRTPYNEQFF
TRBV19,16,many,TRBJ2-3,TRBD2,TGTGCCAGTAGTCATAGGCTAGCGGGAAGGGTAGATACGCAGTATTTT,CASSHRLAGRVDTQYF
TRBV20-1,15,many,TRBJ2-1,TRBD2,TGCAGTGCTAGTGCCGGGACTAGCGGGAGGAATGAGCAGTTCTTC,CSASAGTSGRNEQFF